These 23 T cell receptor beta chains were sequenced from one sample in a study of T-cell memory formation after mild COVID-19 (dated by TCRdb to the early 2020s). The library was prepared using 5' RACE. Sequencing was carried out with an Illumina NovaSeq 6000. Clones were called with MiXCR by TCRdb after fastp trimmed the public reads at Q25, and only in-frame beta chains were retained. Duplicate CDR3 protein sequences are folded into a single record with the most common DNA and genes. The sample table shows approximately 290,000 distinct CDR3 sequences, and 7.5% to 9.5% are seen once. The top ten clones comprise 22% of the sample. Sequenced input: PBMCs or a T cell subset sorted from them (not recorded which). The receptors originated from a young man who had mild COVID-19 (a few samples of this study predate the infection). The sample titles of this study are shuffled in the database, so cell type and time point are left out; the donor was told from shared clones.

This clonotype was picked up a small number of times. J is TRBJ1-5 and V is TRBV7-9, with unresolved D. V lost 1 base and J lost 4, with 2 bases in between. This CDR3 is 12 amino acids long. Germline CDR1 is SEHNR and CDR2 is FQNEAQ (reference sequence). CDR3 bases: TGTGCCAGCAGCTTAGAAAATCAGCCCCAGCATTTT. Amino acid sequence: CASSLENQPQHF.

This clonotype was counted ten times or more. This sequence joins TRBV18 and TRBJ2-7; D ambiguous. Per the germline V gene, CDR1 is KGHSH and CDR2 is LQKENI. The V gene lost 4 bases and the J gene lost 3 bases, with 13 bases spanning the gap. The length of the CDR3 is 14 residues. In nucleotides, the CDR3 is TGTGCCAGCTCACTGTCCGGGCCCCGCTACGAGCAGTACGTC. Translation: CASSLSGPRYEQYV.

The table lists this clonotype with a few counts. V gene TRBV7-9 combines with J gene TRBJ2-7, with D perhaps matching TRBD2 (7 bases). The CDR3 consists of 14 residues. Germline V gives CDR1 SEHNR, CDR2 FQNEAQ (reference sequence). Trimming removed 7 bases at V and 2 bases at J, with 15 bases between. The CDR3 DNA follows: TGTGCCAGCAACCCTCGGGGGGCGCCCTACGAGCAGTACTTC. Residues: CASNPRGAPYEQYF.

The chain combines TRBV19 with TRBJ1-1; the match to TRBD1 covers 7 bases. CDR3 length: 14 amino acids. V gave up 4 bases and J gave up 5 bases; unmatched junction bases: 7. Germline V gene data show CDR1 as LNHDA and CDR2 as SQIVND (reference sequence). CDR3: CASSTEGAGTEAFF. The DNA for the CDR3 is TGTGCCAGTAGTACCGAGGGGGCAGGAACTGAAGCTTTCTTT.

This clonotype was seen ten or more times. The chain couples TRBV29-1 to TRBJ1-5; D is ambiguous. Trimming cost V 4 bases and J 3 bases, with 7 bases left between them. CDR1 and CDR2 from the germline V gene are SQVTM and ANQGSEA. The CDR3 runs to 12 residues. The CDR3 here is CSVAGNNQPQHF. CDR3 coding DNA: TGCAGCGTTGCTGGGAACAATCAGCCCCAGCATTTT.

This clonotype was seen ten or more times. The chain employs TRBV4-3 and TRBJ2-3; the match to TRBD2 covers 7 bases. CDR3 size: 16 residues. The V and J ends lost 2 bases and 2 bases, in that order; junction bases with no gene match: 7. The V gene's germline CDR1 is LGHNA and CDR2 YSLEER. The chain's CDR3 is CASSQIVAGFTDTQYF. The CDR3 nucleotides are TGCGCCAGCAGCCAAATCGTAGCGGGCTTCACAGATACGCAGTATTTT.

This clonotype was seen only a few times. The chain links TRBV4-2 to TRBJ2-2; 7 bases align to TRBD1. Germline assignment: CDR1 LGHNA and CDR2 YNFKEQ. The J segment lost 5 bases and the V segment lost 7 bases, leaving 7 bases of the junction unmatched. CDR3 length: 14 amino acids. In nucleotides, the CDR3 is TGTGCCAGCACTGGACAGGTTATGACCGGGGAGCTGTTTTTT. It specifies CASTGQVMTGELFF.

The chain has TRBV11-2 and TRBJ1-1; D might be TRBD1 (5 bases). V lost 3 bases, J lost 1 base, and 15 bases lay in between. CDR1 SGHAT and CDR2 FQNNGV come from the germline V gene. This CDR3 is built from 16 residues. This CDR3 is CASSFPTGRANTEAFF. CDR3 nucleotides: TGTGCCAGCAGCTTCCCTACGGGGCGCGCGAACACTGAAGCTTTCTTT.

The CDR3 region has the DNA TGTGCCAGCAGCCAAGGGCGGGGCACCGGGGAGCTGTTTTTT. Encoded protein: CASSQGRGTGELFF. The chain couples TRBV3-1 to TRBJ2-2; a weak D match, TRBD2 (6 bases). This CDR3 region has 14 residues. The V end lost 1 base, the J end lost 4 bases, and 7 bases lay between the germline ends. Per germline, CDR1 LGHDT and CDR2 YNNKEL (reference sequence).

Of note for this clonotype: At one end, the junction sequence differs from germline, possibly due to a read error. The rearrangement links TRBV12-3 or TRBV12-4 to TRBJ2-5; 7 bases match TRBD2. The CDR3 spans 13 residues. Here the CDR3 DNA reads TGTGCCAGCAAGGAACCGCGGCGGGAGACCAAGTACTTC. It is translated as CASKEPRRETKYF.

This clonotype turned up a few times. The V gene is TRBV11-2, the J gene TRBJ2-5, with 9 nucleotides matching TRBD1. The length of the CDR3 is 15 residues. In germline, CDR1 is SGHAT, CDR2 FQNNGV. V was pared by 5 bases and J by 1 base, with 5 bases of the junction left unmatched. The DNA of the CDR3 is TGTGCCAGCAGCCGAGGGACAGGGCGCCAAGAGACCCAGTACTTC. Translation: CASSRGTGRQETQYF.

The chain recombines TRBV5-1 with TRBJ2-2; no clear D. Trimming took off 1 base at V and 2 bases at J, with 9 bases between the two ends. From germline, CDR1 is SGHRS and CDR2 YFSETQ. The length of the CDR3 is 15 residues. In nucleotides, the CDR3 is TGCGCCAGCAGCTTGTACAGATCAAACACCGGGGAGCTGTTTTTT. This codes for CASSLYRSNTGELFF.

This clonotype was observed a few times. V and J are TRBV20-1 and TRBJ2-5; TRBD2 matches 7 bases. Germline CDR1 DFQATT, CDR2 SNEGSKA (reference sequence). Trimming took 0 bases from V and 2 from J; bases not matched to a gene: 3. This CDR3 has 14 residues. This chain's CDR3 is CSAREGDYQETQYF. Written as DNA, the CDR3 is TGCAGTGCTAGAGAGGGGGACTATCAAGAGACCCAGTACTTC.

The rearrangement links TRBV4-1 to TRBJ2-1; TRBD2 is a possible D gene (6 bases). The CDR3 is made up of 12 amino acids. Trimming took off 4 bases at V and 7 bases at J, with 8 bases between the two ends. The germline V gene encodes CDR1 MGHRA and CDR2 YSYEKL. CDR3 nucleotide sequence: TGCGCCAGCAGCCGGGAGGTTAATGAGCAGTTCTTC. It specifies CASSREVNEQFF.

Ten or more counts support this clonotype. The chain combines TRBV25-1 with TRBJ1-2; no clear D. V was pared by 3 bases and J by 3 bases, with 8 bases between. There are 13 residues in the CDR3. In germline, CDR1 is MGHDK, CDR2 SYGVNS. The CDR3 sequence is CASSDADYYGYTF. As DNA, the CDR3 is TGTGCCAGCAGTGACGCGGATTACTATGGCTACACCTTC.

V gene TRBV5-4 combines with J gene TRBJ2-5, with TRBD2 identical over 7 bases. CDR1 is SGHNT and CDR2 is YYREEE in the germline V gene (reference sequence). Germline trimming cut 6 bases from V and 2 bases from J; bases unmatched to any gene: 7. CDR3 length equals 14 residues. This chain's CDR3 is CASTPGGGQETQYF. The CDR3 DNA reads as TGTGCCAGCACTCCTGGGGGGGGACAAGAGACCCAGTACTTC.

Concerning this clonotype itself: The junction does not match germline at one end; this may be a read error. The chain uses TRBV6-2 or TRBV6-3 and TRBJ1-5, with a possible D match to TRBD1 (5 bases). This CDR3 has 15 amino acids. CDR1 is MNHEY, CDR2 SVGEGT, per germline. CDR3 protein: CASNYVGGSNQPQHF. The CDR3 region has the DNA TGTGCCAGCAATTACGTCGGGGGGTCCAATCAGCCCCAGCATTTT.

V usage is TRBV6-5 and J usage is TRBJ2-1; 8 nucleotides match TRBD2. CDR3 length equals 13 residues. V shed 6 bases, J shed 7 bases, and the junction held 5 bases outside the gene matches. Germline V gene lookup returns CDR1 MNHEY and CDR2 SVGAGI. The CDR3 reads CASRPSGSNEQFF. The DNA for the CDR3 is TGTGCCAGCAGGCCGAGCGGGAGTAATGAGCAGTTCTTC.

The gene calls are TRBV11-2 and TRBJ2-3, with 8 bases lining up with TRBD1. Germline CDR1 is SGHAT and CDR2 is FQNNGV. This CDR3 is 13 amino acids long. The V and J ends lost 4 bases and 4 bases, in that order; junction bases with no gene match: 1. The CDR3 DNA reads TGTGCCAGCAGCTGGACAGGGCCAGATACGCAGTATTTT. It encodes CASSWTGPDTQYF.

The rearrangement joins TRBV11-2 to TRBJ2-1; TRBD2 might be the D (6 bases). Germline V lookup: CDR1 SGHAT, CDR2 FQNNGV. Trimming took 0 bases from V and 6 from J, leaving 12 bases between them. The CDR3 is 15 residues long. DNA of the CDR3: TGTGCCAGCAGCTTAGATGCGGGGAATTTCAATGAGCAGTTCTTC. This gives the protein CASSLDAGNFNEQFF.

This clonotype was recorded once. The chain employs TRBV19 and TRBJ2-3, with 8 bases matching TRBD1. This CDR3 is built from 15 residues. Germline-derived CDR1 and CDR2 are LNHDA and SQIVND (reference sequence). J lost 0 bases, V lost 3 bases, and 2 bases had no gene match. This CDR3 is CASSMDRASTDTQYF. The CDR3 DNA follows: TGTGCCAGTAGTATGGACAGGGCGAGCACAGATACGCAGTATTTT.

V gene TRBV12-3 or TRBV12-4 combines with J gene TRBJ2-3; 7 nucleotides match TRBD2. This CDR3 has 12 residues. Trimming took 6 bases from V and 14 from J; bases not matched to a gene: 11. The CDR3 DNA is TGTGCCAGCAGCTGGGAGGGACCCCTCCGGTATTTT. Amino acids: CASSWEGPLRYF.

In this sample, this clonotype turned up a few times. The V call is TRBV5-1, the J call TRBJ1-1; D is possibly TRBD1 (5 bases). Looked up from germline, CDR1 is SGHRS and CDR2 is YFSETQ. This CDR3 has 14 amino acids. The V and J ends lost 0 bases and 6 bases respectively, with 12 bases between them. This CDR3 is CASSLGPQGSEAFF. Here the CDR3 DNA reads TGCGCCAGCAGCTTGGGGCCTCAGGGCTCTGAAGCTTTCTTT.